The 7 T cell receptor beta chains listed next were all sequenced from one sample in a study of cytomegalovirus exposure and HLA in healthy donors. PCR employed 60 Vbeta and 13 Jbeta primers. Generated by immunoSEQ multiplex PCR, the TCRdb table keeps only in-frame clones and is missing some. The table counts 25,000 to 40,000 clones; around 3.6% lies in the top ten. Sequencing was carried out using PBMCs. The receptors stem from a middle-aged man in good health and CMV-seronegative.

About this clone: Relative to the germline gene, one junction end is altered; a read error may explain this. This rearrangement joins TRBV30 to TRBJ2-1, with 7 bases identical to TRBD1. CDR1 is GTSNPN and CDR2 is SVGIG in the germline V gene (reference sequence). There are 13 residues in the CDR3. This CDR3 is CAWGVGTVPEQFF. CDR3 nucleotides: TGTGCCTGGGGTGTTGGGACAGTTCCCGAGCAGTTCTTC.

The chain uses TRBV9 and TRBJ2-5; D call uncertain. Looked up from germline, CDR1 is SGDLS and CDR2 is YYNGEE. This CDR3 has 14 residues. Trimming took off 3 bases at V and 5 bases at J, with 14 bases between the two ends. The CDR3 loop is CASSGRSFGETQYF. CDR3 DNA sequence: TGTGCCAGCAGCGGTCGGTCTTTCGGGGAGACCCAGTACTTC.

The chain uses TRBV28 and TRBJ1-4; possibly TRBD1 for D (6 bases). The V end was cut by 4 bases, the J end by 7 bases, with 16 bases between. The CDR3 runs to 15 residues. Germline CDR1 reads MDHEN; CDR2 reads SYDVKM. CDR3 nucleotide sequence: TGTGCCAGCAGTTGGACAGTTCATTCGAGTGAAAAACTGTTTTTT. This codes for CASSWTVHSSEKLFF.

The V and J genes are TRBV2 and TRBJ2-1, with TRBD2 matching over 7 bases. The CDR3 sequence is 14 residues long. V was pared by 7 bases and J by 5 bases, with 8 bases of the junction left unmatched. The germline CDR1 and CDR2 sequences are SNHLY and FYNNEI. The CDR3 sequence: CASNPTSQDNEQFF. CDR3 nucleotides: TGTGCCAGCAACCCGACTAGCCAGGACAATGAGCAGTTCTTC.

The chain links TRBV30 to TRBJ2-5; 7 bases are shared with TRBD2. The CDR3 is 18 residues long. V shed 2 bases, J shed 2 bases, and the junction held 17 bases outside the gene matches. Germline loops: CDR1 GTSNPN, CDR2 SVGIG (reference sequence). CDR3 loop: CAWSLENLKRDLQETQYF. In DNA form, the CDR3 reads TGTGCCTGGAGTCTTGAAAACCTTAAGCGGGATCTACAAGAGACCCAGTACTTC. Combining the CDR3 with reference TRBV30 and TRBJ2-5 gives the whole variable domain SQTIHQWPATLVQPVGSPLSLECTVEGTSNPNLYWYRQAAGRGLQLLFYSVGIGQISSEVPQNLSASRPQDRQFILSSKKLLLSDSGFYLCAWSLENLKRDLQETQYFGPGTRLLVL.

The V gene is TRBV5-4, the J gene TRBJ2-7, with D maybe TRBD2 (6 bases). The germline gives CDR1 SGHNT, CDR2 YYREEE (reference sequence). The CDR3 totals 14 residues. V gave up 2 bases and J gave up 7 bases, with 16 bases separating them. The CDR3 sequence: CASSLPGPAGEQYF. Here the CDR3 DNA reads TGTGCCAGCAGCTTACCGGGCCCCGCGGGGGAGCAGTACTTC.

The rearrangement joins TRBV29-1 to TRBJ1-3, with D unclear. Trimming cost V 2 bases and J 4 bases, with 6 bases left between them. The CDR3 is 12 amino acids. Germline lookup yields CDR1 SQVTM and CDR2 ANQGSEA. The chain's CDR3 is CSVESMGNTIYF. CDR3 bases: TGCAGCGTTGAAAGCATGGGAAACACCATATATTTT.